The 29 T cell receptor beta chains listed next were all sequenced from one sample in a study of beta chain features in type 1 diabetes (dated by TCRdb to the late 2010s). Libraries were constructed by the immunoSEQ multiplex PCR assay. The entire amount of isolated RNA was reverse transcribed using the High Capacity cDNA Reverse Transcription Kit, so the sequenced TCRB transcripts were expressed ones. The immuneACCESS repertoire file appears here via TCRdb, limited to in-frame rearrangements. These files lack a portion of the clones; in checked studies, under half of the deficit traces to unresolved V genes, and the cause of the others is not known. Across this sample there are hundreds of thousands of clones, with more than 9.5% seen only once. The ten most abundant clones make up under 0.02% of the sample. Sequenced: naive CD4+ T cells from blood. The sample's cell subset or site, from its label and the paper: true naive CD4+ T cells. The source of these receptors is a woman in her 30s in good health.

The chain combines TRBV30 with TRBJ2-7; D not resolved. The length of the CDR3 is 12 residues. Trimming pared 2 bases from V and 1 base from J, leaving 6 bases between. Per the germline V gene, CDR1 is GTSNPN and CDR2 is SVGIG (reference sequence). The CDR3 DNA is TGTGCCTGGAGTTATACTTCCTACGAGCAGTACTTC. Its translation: CAWSYTSYEQYF.

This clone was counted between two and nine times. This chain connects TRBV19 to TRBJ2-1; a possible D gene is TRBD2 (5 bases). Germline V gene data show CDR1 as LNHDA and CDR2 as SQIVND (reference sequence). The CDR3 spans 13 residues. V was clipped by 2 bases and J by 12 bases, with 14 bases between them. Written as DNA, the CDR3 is TGTGCCAGTAGTATATTTAGCGACTTCAGGCAGTTCTTC. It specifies CASSIFSDFRQFF.

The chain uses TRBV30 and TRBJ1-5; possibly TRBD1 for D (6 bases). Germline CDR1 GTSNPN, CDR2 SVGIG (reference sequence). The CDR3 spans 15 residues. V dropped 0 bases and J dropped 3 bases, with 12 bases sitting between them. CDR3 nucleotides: TGTGCCTGGAGTGTTACGACAGGAACCAATCAGCCCCAGCATTTT. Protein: CAWSVTTGTNQPQHF.

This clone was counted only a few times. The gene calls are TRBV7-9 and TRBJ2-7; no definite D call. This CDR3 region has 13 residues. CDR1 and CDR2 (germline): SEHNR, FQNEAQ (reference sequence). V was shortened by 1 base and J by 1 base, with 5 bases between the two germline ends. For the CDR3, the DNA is TGTGCCAGCAGCTTAGGTTATTCCTACGAGCAGTACTTC. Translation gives CASSLGYSYEQYF.

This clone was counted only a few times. The CDR3 DNA reads as TGTGCCAGCAGCCGAGGGGGGGGACAGGGAGTATCTGGGGCCAACGTCCTGACTTTC. Residues: CASSRGGGQGVSGANVLTF. The chain combines TRBV5-4 with TRBJ2-6; 9 bases agree with TRBD1. V was clipped by 4 bases and J by 1 base; unmatched bases: 12. Germline V gives CDR1 SGHNT, CDR2 YYREEE (reference sequence). CDR3 size: 19 residues.

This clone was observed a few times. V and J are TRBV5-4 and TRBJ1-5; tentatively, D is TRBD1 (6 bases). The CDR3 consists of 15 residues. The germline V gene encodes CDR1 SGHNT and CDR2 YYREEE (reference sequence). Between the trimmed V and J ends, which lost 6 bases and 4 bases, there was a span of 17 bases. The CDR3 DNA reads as TGTGCCAGCATCCGGACAGACCGAGGGAATCAGCCCCAGCATTTT. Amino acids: CASIRTDRGNQPQHF.

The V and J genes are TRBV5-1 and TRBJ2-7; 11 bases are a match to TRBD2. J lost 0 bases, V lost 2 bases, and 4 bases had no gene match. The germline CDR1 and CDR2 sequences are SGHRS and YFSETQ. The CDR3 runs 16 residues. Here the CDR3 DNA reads TGCGCCAGCAGCTTCGGACTAGCGGGCGTCTCCTACGAGCAGTACTTC. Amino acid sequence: CASSFGLAGVSYEQYF. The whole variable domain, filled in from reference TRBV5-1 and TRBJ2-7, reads KAGVTQTPRYLIKTRGQQVTLSCSPISGHRSVSWYQQTPGQGLQFLFEYFSETQRNKGNFPGRFSGRQFSNSRSEMNVSTLELGDSALYLCASSFGLAGVSYEQYFGPGTRLTVT.

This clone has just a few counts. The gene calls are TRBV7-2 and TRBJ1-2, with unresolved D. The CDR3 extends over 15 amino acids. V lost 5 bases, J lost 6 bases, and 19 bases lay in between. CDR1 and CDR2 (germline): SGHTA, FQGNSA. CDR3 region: CASSPPVWTRDGYTF. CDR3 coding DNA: TGTGCCAGCAGCCCCCCGGTTTGGACTAGGGATGGCTACACCTTC.

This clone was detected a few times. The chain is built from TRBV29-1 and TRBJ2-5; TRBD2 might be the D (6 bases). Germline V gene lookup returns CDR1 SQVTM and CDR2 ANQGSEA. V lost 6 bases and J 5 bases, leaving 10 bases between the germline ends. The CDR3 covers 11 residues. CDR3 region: CSVGSGETQYF. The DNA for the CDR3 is TGCAGCGTCGGAAGCGGGGAGACCCAGTACTTC. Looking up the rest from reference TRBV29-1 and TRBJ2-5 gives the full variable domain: SAVISQKPSRDICQRGTSLTIQCQVDSQVTMMFWYRQQPGQSLTLIATANQGSEATYESGFVIDKFPISRPNLTFSTLTVSNMSPEDSSIYLCSVGSGETQYFGPGTRLLVL.

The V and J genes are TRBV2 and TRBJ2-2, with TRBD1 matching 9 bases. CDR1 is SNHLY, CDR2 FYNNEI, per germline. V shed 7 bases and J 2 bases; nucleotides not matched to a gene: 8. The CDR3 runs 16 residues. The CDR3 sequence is CASTSEGQGNTGELFF. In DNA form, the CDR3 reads TGTGCCAGCACTTCTGAGGGACAGGGAAACACCGGGGAGCTGTTTTTT.

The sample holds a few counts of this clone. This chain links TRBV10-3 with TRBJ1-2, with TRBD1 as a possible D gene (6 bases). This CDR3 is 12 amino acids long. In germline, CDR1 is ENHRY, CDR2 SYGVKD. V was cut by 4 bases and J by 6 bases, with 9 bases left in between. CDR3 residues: CAISGGLDGYTF. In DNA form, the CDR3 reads TGTGCCATCAGTGGGGGGCTAGATGGCTACACCTTC.

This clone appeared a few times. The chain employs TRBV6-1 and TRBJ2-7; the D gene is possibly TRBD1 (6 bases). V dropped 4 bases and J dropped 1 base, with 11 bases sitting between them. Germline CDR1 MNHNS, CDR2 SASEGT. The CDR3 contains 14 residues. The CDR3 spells CASSVVDSSYEQYF. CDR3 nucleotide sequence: TGTGCCAGCAGTGTCGTGGACAGTTCCTACGAGCAGTACTTC.

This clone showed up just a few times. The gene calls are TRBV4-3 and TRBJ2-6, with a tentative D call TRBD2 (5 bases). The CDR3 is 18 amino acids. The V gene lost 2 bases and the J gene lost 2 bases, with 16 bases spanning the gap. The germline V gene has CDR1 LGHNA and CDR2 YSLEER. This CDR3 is CASSQSSSGSAGANVLTF. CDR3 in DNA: TGCGCCAGCAGCCAAAGTTCGAGCGGATCGGCTGGGGCCAACGTCCTGACTTTC.

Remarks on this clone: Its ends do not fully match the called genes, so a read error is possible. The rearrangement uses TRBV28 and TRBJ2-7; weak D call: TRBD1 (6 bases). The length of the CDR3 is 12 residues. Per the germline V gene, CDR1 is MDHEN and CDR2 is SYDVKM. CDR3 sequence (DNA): TGTGCCAGCAGTTTACCCTCTACAGGGCCCAATTTC. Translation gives CASSLPSTGPNF.

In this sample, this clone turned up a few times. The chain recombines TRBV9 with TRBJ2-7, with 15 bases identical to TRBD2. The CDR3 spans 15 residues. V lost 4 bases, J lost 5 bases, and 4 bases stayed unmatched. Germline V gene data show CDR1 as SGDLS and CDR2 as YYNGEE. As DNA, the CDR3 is TGTGCCAGCAGCAGGGGACTAGCGGGAGGCGACGAGCAGTACTTC. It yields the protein CASSRGLAGGDEQYF.

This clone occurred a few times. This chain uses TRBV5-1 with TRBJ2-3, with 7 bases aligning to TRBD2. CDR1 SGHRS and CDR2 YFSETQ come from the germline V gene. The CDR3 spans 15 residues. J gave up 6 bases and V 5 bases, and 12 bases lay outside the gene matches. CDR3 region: CASSFGREPPDTQYF. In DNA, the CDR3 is TGCGCCAGCAGTTTTGGGCGGGAGCCCCCTGATACGCAGTATTTT.

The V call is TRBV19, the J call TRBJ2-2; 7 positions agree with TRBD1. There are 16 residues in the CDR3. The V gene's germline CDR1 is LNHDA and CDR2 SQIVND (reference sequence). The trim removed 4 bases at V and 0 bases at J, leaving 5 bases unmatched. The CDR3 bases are TGTGCCAGTAGTAGCCACGGACAGGCGAACACCGGGGAGCTGTTTTTT. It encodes CASSSHGQANTGELFF.

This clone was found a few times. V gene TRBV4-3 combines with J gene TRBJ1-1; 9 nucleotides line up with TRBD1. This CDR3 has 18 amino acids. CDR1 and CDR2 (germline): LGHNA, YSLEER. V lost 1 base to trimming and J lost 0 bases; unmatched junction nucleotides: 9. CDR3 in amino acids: CASSQGPTGGIVNTEAFF. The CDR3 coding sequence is TGCGCCAGCAGCCAAGGACCTACAGGGGGCATAGTGAACACTGAAGCTTTCTTT.

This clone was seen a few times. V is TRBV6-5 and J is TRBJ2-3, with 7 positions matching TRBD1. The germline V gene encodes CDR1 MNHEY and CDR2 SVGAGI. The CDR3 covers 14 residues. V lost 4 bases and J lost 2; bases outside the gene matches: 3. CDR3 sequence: CASSWDRATDTQYF. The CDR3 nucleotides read TGTGCCAGCAGTTGGGACAGAGCCACAGATACGCAGTATTTT.

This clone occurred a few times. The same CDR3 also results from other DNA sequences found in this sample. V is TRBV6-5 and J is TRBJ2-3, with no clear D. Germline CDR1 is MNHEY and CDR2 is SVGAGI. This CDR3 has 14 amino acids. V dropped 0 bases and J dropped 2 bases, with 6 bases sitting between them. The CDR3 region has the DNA TGTGCCAGCAGTTACTCGTCTTCCACAGATACGCAGTATTTT. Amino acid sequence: CASSYSSSTDTQYF.

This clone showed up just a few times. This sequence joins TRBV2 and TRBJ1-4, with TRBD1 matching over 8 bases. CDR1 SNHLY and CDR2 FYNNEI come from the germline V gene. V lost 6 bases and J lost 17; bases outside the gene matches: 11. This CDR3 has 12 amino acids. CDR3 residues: CASRTGTGQLFF. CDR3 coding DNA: TGTGCCAGCAGGACCGGGACAGGACAGTTATTTTTT.

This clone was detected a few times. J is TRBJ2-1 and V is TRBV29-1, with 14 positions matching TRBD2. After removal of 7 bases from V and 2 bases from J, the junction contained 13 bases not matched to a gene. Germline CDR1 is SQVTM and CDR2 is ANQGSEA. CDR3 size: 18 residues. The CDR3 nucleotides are TGCAGCGCTAATCCTGGGACTAGCGGGAGTAGCCCCTACAATGAGCAGTTCTTC. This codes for CSANPGTSGSSPYNEQFF.

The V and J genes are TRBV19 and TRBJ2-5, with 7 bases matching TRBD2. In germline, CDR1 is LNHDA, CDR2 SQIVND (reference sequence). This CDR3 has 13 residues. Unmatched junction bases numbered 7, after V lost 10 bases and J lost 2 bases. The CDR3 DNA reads TGTGCCACCAAACGGGGGGAACAAGAGACCCAGTACTTC. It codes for CATKRGEQETQYF.

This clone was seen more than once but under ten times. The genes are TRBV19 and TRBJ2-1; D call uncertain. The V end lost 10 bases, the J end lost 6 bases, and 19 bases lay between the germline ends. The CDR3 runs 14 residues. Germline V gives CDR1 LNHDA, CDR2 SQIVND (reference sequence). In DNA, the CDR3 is TGTGCCAACTACCCTAGTACCCCTCCCAATGAGCAGTTCTTC. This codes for CANYPSTPPNEQFF.

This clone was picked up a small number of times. The CDR3: CSALENEQFF. The CDR3 DNA reads TGCAGCGCGCTGGAGAATGAGCAGTTCTTC. This sequence joins TRBV29-1 and TRBJ2-1, with D unclear. This CDR3 has 10 residues. The germline gives CDR1 SQVTM, CDR2 ANQGSEA. Trimming took off 7 bases at V and 7 bases at J, with 8 bases between the two ends.

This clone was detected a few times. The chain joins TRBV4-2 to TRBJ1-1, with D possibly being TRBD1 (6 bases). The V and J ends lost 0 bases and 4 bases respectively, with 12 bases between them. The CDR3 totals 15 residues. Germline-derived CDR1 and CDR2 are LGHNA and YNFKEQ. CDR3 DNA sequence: TGTGCCAGCAGCCAAGATACAGGGCAATTCACTGAAGCTTTCTTT. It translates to CASSQDTGQFTEAFF.

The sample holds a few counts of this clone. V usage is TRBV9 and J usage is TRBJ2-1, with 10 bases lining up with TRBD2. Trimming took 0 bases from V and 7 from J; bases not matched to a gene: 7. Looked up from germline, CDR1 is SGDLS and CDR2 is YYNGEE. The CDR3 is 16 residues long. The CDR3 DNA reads TGTGCCAGCAGCGTAGAGCGGGAGGGCCGGGTGAATGAGCAGTTCTTC. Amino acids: CASSVEREGRVNEQFF.

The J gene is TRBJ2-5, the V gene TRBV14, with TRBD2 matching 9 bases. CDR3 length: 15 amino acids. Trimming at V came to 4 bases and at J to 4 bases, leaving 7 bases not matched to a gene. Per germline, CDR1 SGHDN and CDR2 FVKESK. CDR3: CASSRSGRAPETQYF. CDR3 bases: TGTGCCAGCAGCCGTAGCGGGAGAGCGCCAGAGACCCAGTACTTC.

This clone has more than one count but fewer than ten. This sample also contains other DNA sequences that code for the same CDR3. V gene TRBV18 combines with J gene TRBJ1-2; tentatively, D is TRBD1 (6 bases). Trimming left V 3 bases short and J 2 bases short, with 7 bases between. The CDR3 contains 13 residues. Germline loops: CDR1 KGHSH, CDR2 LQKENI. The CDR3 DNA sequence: TGTGCCAGCTCACCTGACAGGAACTATGGCTACACCTTC. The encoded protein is CASSPDRNYGYTF. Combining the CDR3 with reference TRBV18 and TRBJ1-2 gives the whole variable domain NAGVMQNPRHLVRRRGQEARLRCSPMKGHSHVYWYRQLPEEGLKFMVYLQKENIIDESGMPKERFSAEFPKEGPSILRIQQVVRGDSAAYFCASSPDRNYGYTFGSGTRLTVV.